This TCR beta chain is drawn from a study of T cell repertoires in cytomegalovirus infection. MiXCR was run by TCRdb on the reads, yielding one entry per CDR3 protein. Of 200,000 to 300,000 distinct CDR3 sequences listed, roughly 6.5% are singletons. Study observations and caveats: Summed public TCR beta family frequency identified CMV carriers bearing the relevant HLA. Predominance within the ex vivo response was attributable to HLA-C-restricted CMV-specific TCR beta clonotypes.

Remarks on this clonotype: The antigen is unknown.

Trimming removed 5 bases at V and 1 base at J, with 14 bases between. This CDR3 region has 15 residues. The germline V gene has CDR1 SGHRS and CDR2 YFSETQ. The source is a human donor in good health (CMV status not recorded). Some clones in this sample may be carry-over from other donors' samples. The sample consisted of PBMCs. The J gene is TRBJ2-3, the V gene TRBV5-1; D uncertain. The CDR3 loop is CASRFGIGGTDTQYF. CDR3 sequence (DNA): TGCGCCAGCAGATTTGGGATTGGGGGCACAGATACGCAGTATTTT.